This TCR beta chain came from a study of a mutant IDH1 vaccine in newly diagnosed glioma. The wider study: Treatment recipients were 62.5% male and around 40% female, and their mean age was roughly 40 years.

The CDR3 covers 12 residues. Trimming cost V 3 bases and J 3 bases, with 8 bases left between them. The germline gives CDR1 GTSNPN, CDR2 SVGIG (reference sequence). Here immunoSEQ multiplex PCR was the method, and the copy in TCRdb shows in-frame clones only, minus some. The sample has 90,000 to 100,000 clones, 70% to 90% seen once. Study-wide results and caveats: Immune responses induced by vaccination arose in around 93% of the patients.

This clone was counted only a few times. Its antigen remains unknown. Time point indicated: baseline, week 1 (first vaccination visit). The treatment here: pre-vaccination baseline after standard-of-care therapy. The TCR was taken from a woman aged 45-59 years with glioma. Source: PBMCs, taken from a glioma patient treated with radiotherapy, temozolomide or both. The chain recombines TRBV30 with TRBJ1-1; D is undetermined. The CDR3 loop reads CAWRAADTEAFF. The CDR3 nucleotides read TGTGCCTGGAGGGCGGCAGACACTGAAGCTTTCTTT.